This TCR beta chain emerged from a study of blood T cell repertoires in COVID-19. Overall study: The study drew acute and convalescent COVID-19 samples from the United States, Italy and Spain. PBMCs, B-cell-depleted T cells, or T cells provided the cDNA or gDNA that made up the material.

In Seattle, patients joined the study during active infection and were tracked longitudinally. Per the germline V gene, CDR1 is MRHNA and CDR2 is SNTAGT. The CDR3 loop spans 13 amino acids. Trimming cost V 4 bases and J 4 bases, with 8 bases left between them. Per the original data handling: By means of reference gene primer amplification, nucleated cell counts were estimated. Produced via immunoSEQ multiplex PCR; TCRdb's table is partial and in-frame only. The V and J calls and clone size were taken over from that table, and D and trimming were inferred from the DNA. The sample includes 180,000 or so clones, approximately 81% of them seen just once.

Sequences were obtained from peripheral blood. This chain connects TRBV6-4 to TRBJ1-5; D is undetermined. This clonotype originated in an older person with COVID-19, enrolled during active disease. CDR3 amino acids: CASSVIENQPQHF. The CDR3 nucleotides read TGTGCCAGCAGTGTTATTGAGAATCAGCCCCAGCATTTT.